This TCR beta chain was observed in a study of CD8 T cells in Susac syndrome. J gave up 2 bases and V 8 bases, and 7 bases lay outside the gene matches. The germline V gene encodes CDR1 MNHEY and CDR2 SVGAGI. The CDR3 consists of 14 residues. In blood CD8+ and CD4+ T cells, TCR beta underwent sequencing. CD8+ and CD4+ T cells were negatively isolated; TEMRA cells were FACS-enriched. RNA was extracted with the RNeasy kit, and a quantity of about 0.5 to 1 ug was reverse transcribed using random hexamers. Amplification of TCR beta CDR3 used immunoSEQ multiplex PCR across 54 Vbeta and 13 Jbeta. TCRdb independently ran MiXCR on the immunoSEQ multiplex PCR reads; one entry per CDR3 protein. The sample consists of approximately 270,000 distinct CDR3 sequences, 93% of them appearing once.

What was sequenced was CD4+ T cells from PBMCs. The V gene is TRBV6-5, the J gene TRBJ2-3, with TRBD1 matching 7 bases. The clonotype was recovered from a human donor with multiple sclerosis. CDR3 loop: CASRRGQNTDTQYF. Here the CDR3 DNA reads TGTGCCAGCCGAAGGGGACAGAACACAGATACGCAGTATTTT.